This TCR beta chain was recovered during a study of control samples from healthy donors and cancer patients. The CDR3 totals 15 residues. Trimming shortened V by 5 bases and J by 0 bases, and 10 bases separated the two germline ends. Germline V gives CDR1 MNHEY, CDR2 SMNVEV (reference sequence). Clones were read by immunoSEQ multiplex PCR, and TCRdb kept only the in-frame ones, dropping some. The sample yields almost 85,000 clones, roughly 84% seen once. This receptor was obtained from a man in his 60s with head and neck cancer. Sequencing was carried out using PBMCs. This chain links TRBV27 with TRBJ2-2; D might be TRBD2 (6 bases). The CDR3 region is CASSRAGTNTGELFF. CDR3 sequence (DNA): TGTGCCAGCAGTCGGGCGGGAACGAACACCGGGGAGCTGTTTTTT.